The sequence of this TCR beta chain was determined in a study of blood T cell repertoires in COVID-19. The wider study: Both acute and convalescent COVID-19 samples were obtained from the United States, Italy and Spain. T cells, B-cell-depleted T cells, or PBMCs supplied cDNA or gDNA.

Authors' data handling: Scientists estimated how many nucleated cells there were by amplifying reference gene primers. Method: immunoSEQ multiplex PCR; TCRdb's copy keeps in-frame clones and lacks some. V and J calls and clone size come straight from that table; D and trimming were deduced from the DNA. The sample has over 250,000 clones; 70% to 85% are singletons. Germline V gene lookup returns CDR1 WSHSY and CDR2 SAAADI. V lost 6 bases to trimming and J lost 1 base; unmatched junction nucleotides: 3. This CDR3 spans 14 amino acids. Sequenced input: peripheral blood. The source of this sequence is a human donor with COVID-19, enrolled during active disease. The donor label of this sample is uncertain. This rearrangement joins TRBV10-2 to TRBJ2-1, with 7 nucleotides matching TRBD2. CDR3 residues: CASSGEGSYNEQFF. The DNA of the CDR3 is TGCGCCAGCAGCGGGGAGGGATCCTACAATGAGCAGTTCTTC.